Listed below are T cell receptor beta chains from one sample, sequenced in a study of T cell changes during pregnancy in multiple sclerosis. The data were produced by immunoSEQ multiplex PCR, yet TCRdb's version contains in-frame clones alone and is incomplete. The sample comprises approximately 84,000 clones, about 95% of which are singletons, and 2.5% rests with the top ten. Source: peripheral blood, taken in the third trimester of pregnancy. These receptors all stem from a female donor with multiple sclerosis, enrolled in a pregnancy study. Both conserved end residues are part of each CDR3. D genes are given only for firm matches. Clone sizes are given selectively: once, few, many, or a class where the clone is expanded.

j_call clone_size v_call d_call cdr3_aa cdr3_nt
TRBJ2-7 . TRBV7-6 . CASSLTLHEQYF TGTGCCAGCAGCTTAACTCTTCACGAGCAGTACTTC
TRBJ1-4 . TRBV19 TRBD1 CASSIRTGYNEKLFF TGTGCCAGTAGTATAAGGACAGGTTATAATGAAAAACTGTTTTTT
TRBJ2-7 . TRBV7-2 . CASSPGLPYEQYF TGTGCCAGCAGCCCTGGACTACCCTACGAGCAGTACTTC
TRBJ1-5 . TRBV7-2 . CASSLRGNQPQHF TGTGCCAGCAGCTTACGGGGCAATCAGCCCCAGCATTTT
TRBJ1-6 . TRBV2 . CASSEVGAWREGSPLHF TGTGCCAGCAGCGAGGTTGGGGCGTGGAGGGAAGGATCACCCCTCCACTTT
TRBJ2-2 . TRBV9 TRBD1 CASSRFDRETGELFF TGTGCCAGCAGCCGATTCGACAGGGAAACCGGGGAGCTGTTTTTT
TRBJ1-1 . TRBV19 . CASLARPGIPEAFF TGTGCCTCCCTCGCCAGGCCAGGGATCCCTGAAGCTTTCTTT
TRBJ1-4 . TRBV6-5 . CATKEFEKLFF TGTGCCACAAAGGAGTTTGAAAAACTGTTTTTT
TRBJ1-1 . TRBV29-1 TRBD1 CSVGTGTEAFF TGCAGCGTCGGGACAGGCACTGAAGCTTTCTTT
TRBJ1-2 . TRBV9 TRBD1 CASSGSLGTVYGYTF TGTGCCAGCAGCGGAAGCCTAGGGACAGTCTATGGCTACACCTTC
TRBJ1-3 . TRBV10-1 . CASSDGGSGNTIYF TGCGCCAGCAGTGATGGCGGCTCTGGAAACACCATATATTTT
TRBJ1-1 . TRBV7-3 . CASSLTPGQNTEAFF TGTGCCAGCAGCCTTACCCCGGGACAGAACACTGAAGCTTTCTTT
TRBJ2-2 few TRBV4-1 TRBD2 CASSQDSGAGELFF TGCGCCAGCAGCCAAGATAGCGGGGCCGGGGAGCTGTTTTTT
TRBJ2-7 . TRBV4-1 . CASSQDRGRSTDYEQYF TGCGCCAGCAGCCAAGACAGGGGACGCTCAACTGACTACGAGCAGTACTTC
TRBJ1-6 . TRBV27 . CASRSSYNSPLHF TGTGCCAGCAGGAGCTCCTATAATTCACCCCTCCACTTT
TRBJ1-3 . TRBV5-1 TRBD1 CASRPGQGSASGNTIYF TGCGCCAGCAGGCCGGGACAGGGATCCGCGAGCGGAAACACCATATATTTT
TRBJ2-2 . TRBV5-4 TRBD2 CASSGVAGGTGELFF TGTGCCAGCAGCGGAGTGGCGGGGGGAACGGGGGAGCTGTTTTTT
TRBJ2-4 . TRBV5-4 . CASSLGATGRTTKNIQYF TGTGCCAGCAGCTTGGGGGCAACAGGGAGAACTACCAAAAACATTCAGTACTTC
TRBJ2-3 . TRBV5-6 TRBD2 CASSSGLDVDTQYF TGTGCCAGCAGCTCGGGACTAGATGTAGATACGCAGTATTTT
TRBJ1-1 . TRBV7-9 . CASSLGTGGTNTEAFF TGTGCCAGCAGCTTAGGCACGGGGGGGACGAACACTGAAGCTTTCTTT
TRBJ1-6 . TRBV6-1 TRBD1 CASSESVRGDSPLHF TGTGCCAGCAGTGAAAGTGTCAGGGGGGATTCACCCCTCCACTTT
TRBJ2-1 . TRBV30 TRBD1 CAWSTGAPYNEQFF TGTGCCTGGAGCACAGGGGCCCCCTACAATGAGCAGTTCTTC
TRBJ1-1 . TRBV6-5 . CASSGGTEAFF TGTGCCTCCTCGGGGGGCACTGAAGCTTTCTTT
TRBJ1-2 few TRBV6-6 . CASSYENRAGNYGYTF TGTGCCAGCAGTTACGAGAACAGGGCGGGTAACTATGGCTACACCTTC
TRBJ1-2 . TRBV6-5 TRBD1 CASSYFDRGYGYTF TGTGCCAGCAGTTACTTTGACAGGGGGTATGGCTACACCTTC